This T cell receptor (beta chain) is from a study of blood T cell repertoires in COVID-19. Per the study methods: Using reference gene primer amplification, nucleated cell counts were estimated. Profiling relied on immunoSEQ multiplex PCR, and the TCRdb table lists in-frame clones only, not all of them. V, J and clone size are taken as reported in that table, and D and trimming were inferred from the DNA itself. Here the sample spans about 120,000 clones, over 65% being singletons. The trim removed 6 bases at V and 2 bases at J, leaving 3 bases unmatched. CDR1 ENHRY and CDR2 SYGVKD come from the germline V gene. This CDR3 is built from 16 residues. This clone has a single count.

This sequence was found in a woman older than 75 with acute or convalescent COVID-19. Sequencing input: peripheral blood. This rearrangement joins TRBV10-3 to TRBJ2-2; 13 bases line up with TRBD2. This CDR3 reads CAIRLAGGINTGELFF. The CDR3 DNA sequence: TGTGCCATCAGACTAGCGGGAGGGATTAACACCGGGGAGCTGTTTTTT.